This TCR delta chain was captured by sequencing in a study of gamma-delta T cells after stem cell transplantation. TCRdb re-processed the RT-PCR reads using CATT. The sample comprises approximately 1,300 delta-chain clones, about 7.3% of which are singletons, and about three fifths rests with the top ten. This clone is medium-sized (0.01 to 0.1%) in the sample. This CDR3 has 18 amino acids. With V trimmed by 1 base and J by 10 bases, 18 bases remained unmatched. The germline V gene has CDR1 GEAIGNYY and CDR2 EKD. The rearrangement joins TRDV2 to TRDJ1; 12 bases align to TRDD3. The specimen sequenced was gamma-delta T cells. This TCR derives from a human donor. It is not recorded whose cells these are; they may come from a transplant donor. The DNA of the CDR3 is TGTGCCTGTGACACAATTCCGAACCTGGTACTGGGGGATACCCGACTCATCTTT. It translates to CACDTIPNLVLGDTRLIF.